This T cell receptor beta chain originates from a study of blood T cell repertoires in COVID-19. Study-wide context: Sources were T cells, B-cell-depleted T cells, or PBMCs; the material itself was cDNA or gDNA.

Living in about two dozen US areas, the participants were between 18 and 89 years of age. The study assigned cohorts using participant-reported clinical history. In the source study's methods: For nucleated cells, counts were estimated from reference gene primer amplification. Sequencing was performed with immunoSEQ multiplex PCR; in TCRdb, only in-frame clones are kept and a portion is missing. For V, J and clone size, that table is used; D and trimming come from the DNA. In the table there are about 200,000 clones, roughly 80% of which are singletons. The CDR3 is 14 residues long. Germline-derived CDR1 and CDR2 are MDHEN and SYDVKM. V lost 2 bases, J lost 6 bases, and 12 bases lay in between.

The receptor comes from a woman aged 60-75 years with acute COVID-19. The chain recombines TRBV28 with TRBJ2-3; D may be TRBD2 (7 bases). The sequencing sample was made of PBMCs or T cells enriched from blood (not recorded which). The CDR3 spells CASSLGGALDTQYF. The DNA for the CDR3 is TGTGCCAGCAGTTTAGGGGGGGCCCTCGATACGCAGTATTTT.